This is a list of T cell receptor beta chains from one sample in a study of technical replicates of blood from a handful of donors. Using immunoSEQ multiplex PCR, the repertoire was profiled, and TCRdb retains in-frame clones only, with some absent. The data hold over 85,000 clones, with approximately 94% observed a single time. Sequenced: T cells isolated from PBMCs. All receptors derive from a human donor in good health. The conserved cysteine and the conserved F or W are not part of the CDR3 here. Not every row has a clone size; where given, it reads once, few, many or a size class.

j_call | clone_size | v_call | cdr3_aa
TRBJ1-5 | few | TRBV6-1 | ASSIEGTQPQH
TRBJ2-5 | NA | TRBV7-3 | ASSLGLAGETQY
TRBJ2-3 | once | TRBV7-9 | ASRIDRGDTQY
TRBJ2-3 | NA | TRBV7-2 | ASSLLAVHTDTQY
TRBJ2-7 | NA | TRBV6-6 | ASSYSGQGASYEQY
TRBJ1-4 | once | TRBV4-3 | ASSQASGVGEKLF
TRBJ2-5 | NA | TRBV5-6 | ASSKTRWETQY
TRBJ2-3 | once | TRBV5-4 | ASSRTGDADTQY
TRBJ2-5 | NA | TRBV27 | ASSFRETQY
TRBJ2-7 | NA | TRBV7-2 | ASSFAYYEQY
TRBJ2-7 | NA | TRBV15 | ATSRVGGGSYEQY
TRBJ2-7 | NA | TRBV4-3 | ASSQEWRTRGSYEQY
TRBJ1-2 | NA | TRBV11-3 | ASSFDSNYGYT
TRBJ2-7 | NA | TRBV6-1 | ASSEFGGQRYYYEQY
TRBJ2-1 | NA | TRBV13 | ASSYESYNEQF
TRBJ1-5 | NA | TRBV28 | ASNGQNFNQPQH
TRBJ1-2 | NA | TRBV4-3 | ASSQGRGSFYGYT
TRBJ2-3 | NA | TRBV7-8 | ASSPVVDTQY
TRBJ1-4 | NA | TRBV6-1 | ATNPTGLVYEKLF
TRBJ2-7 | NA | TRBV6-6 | ASSYQDRVREQY
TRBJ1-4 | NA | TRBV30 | AWSVRQAPGELF
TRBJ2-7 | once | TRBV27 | ASSLKGLAGAYEQY
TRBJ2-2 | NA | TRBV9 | ASNPRANTGELF
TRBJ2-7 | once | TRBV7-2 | ASSPQGGPYEQY
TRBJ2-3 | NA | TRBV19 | ASSTSSGSTDTQY
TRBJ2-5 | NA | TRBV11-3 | ASSSQETQY
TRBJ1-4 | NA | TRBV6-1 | ASSELVRKLF
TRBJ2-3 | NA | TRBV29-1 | SVEQGRPDTQY
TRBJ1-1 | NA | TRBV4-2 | ASSQDREANTEAF
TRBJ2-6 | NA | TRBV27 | ASSFRDTISGANVLT
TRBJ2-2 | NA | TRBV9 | ASSIRGTSGFLELF
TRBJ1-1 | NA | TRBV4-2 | ASSQAWGQANTEAF
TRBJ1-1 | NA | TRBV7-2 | ASSSEGQGNTEAF
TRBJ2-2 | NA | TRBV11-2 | ASSLRGQGIGELF
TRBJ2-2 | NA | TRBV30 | AWDRGAGELF
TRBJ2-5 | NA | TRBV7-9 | ASSPQGGIETQY
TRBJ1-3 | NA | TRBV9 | ASSVEGSSGNTIY
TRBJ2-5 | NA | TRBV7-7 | ASSPEGVETQY
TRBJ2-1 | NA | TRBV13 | ASSLSGNNEQF
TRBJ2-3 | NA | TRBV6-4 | ASSESGYPDTQY
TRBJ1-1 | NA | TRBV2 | ASRAGTGLPNTEAF
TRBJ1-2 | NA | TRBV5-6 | ASSSEGRPYGYT
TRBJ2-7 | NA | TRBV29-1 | SVEDSYYEQY
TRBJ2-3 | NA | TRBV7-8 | ASSIGGTRGSTQY
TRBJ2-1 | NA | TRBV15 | ATSSDRELDEQF
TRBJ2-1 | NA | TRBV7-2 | ASSLAGPTNEQF
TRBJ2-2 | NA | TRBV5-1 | ASRPTAGTGELF
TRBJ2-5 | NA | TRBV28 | ASRTPLKTQY
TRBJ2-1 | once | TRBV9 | ASSVGPSGGGWNEQF
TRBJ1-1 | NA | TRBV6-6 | ASSYGRDRGTEAF
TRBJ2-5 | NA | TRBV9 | ASSAQGKETQY
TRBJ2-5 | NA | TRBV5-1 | ASSWATGSQETQY
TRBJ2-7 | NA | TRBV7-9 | ASSLPQGYEQY
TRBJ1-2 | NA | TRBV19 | ASSPRGSGYT